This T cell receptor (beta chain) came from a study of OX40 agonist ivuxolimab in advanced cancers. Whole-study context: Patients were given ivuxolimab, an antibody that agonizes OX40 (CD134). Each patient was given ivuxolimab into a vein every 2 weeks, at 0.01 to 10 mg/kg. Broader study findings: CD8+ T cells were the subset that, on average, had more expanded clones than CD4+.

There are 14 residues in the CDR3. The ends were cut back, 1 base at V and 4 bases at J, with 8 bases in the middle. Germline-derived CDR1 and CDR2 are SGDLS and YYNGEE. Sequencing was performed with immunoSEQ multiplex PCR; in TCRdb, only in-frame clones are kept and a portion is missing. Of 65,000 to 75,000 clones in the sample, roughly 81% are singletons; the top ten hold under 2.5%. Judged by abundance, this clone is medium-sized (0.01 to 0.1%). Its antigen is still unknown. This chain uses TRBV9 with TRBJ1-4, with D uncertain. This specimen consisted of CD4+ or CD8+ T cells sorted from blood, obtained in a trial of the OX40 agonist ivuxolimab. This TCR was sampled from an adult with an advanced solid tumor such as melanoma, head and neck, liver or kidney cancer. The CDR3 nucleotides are TGTGCCAGCAGCGTATATGCCAGTAATGAAAAACTGTTTTTT. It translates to CASSVYASNEKLFF.